Listed below are T cell receptor beta chains from one sample, sequenced in a study of blood T cell repertoires in COVID-19. Clones were sequenced by immunoSEQ multiplex PCR, and TCRdb holds only the in-frame ones, with some missing. The table has about 150,000 clones, over 65% seen once. The material sequenced was PBMCs or T cells enriched from blood (not recorded which). The receptors stem from a woman aged 45-65 years who had recovered from COVID-19. Each CDR3 is given with its conserved first and last residue. A D gene is named only where the DNA matches it firmly. The size of a clone is reported for some rows only, either as once, few or many, or as a class for expanded clones.

CDR3 length | J gene | clone size | V gene | D gene | CDR3 DNA | CDR3 protein
16 | TRBJ2-1 | once | TRBV27 | . | TGTGCCAGCAGTTCCCGGGCGGGCTACTCCTACAATGAGCAGTTCTTC | CASSSRAGYSYNEQFF
17 | TRBJ1-2 | . | TRBV28 | TRBD1 | TGTGCCAGCAGTCGGCCCGGGACAGGGGTCTATAACTATGGCTACACCTTC | CASSRPGTGVYNYGYTF
12 | TRBJ1-2 | . | TRBV19 | . | TGTGCCGGATGGACAGCTAACTATGGCTACACCTTC | CAGWTANYGYTF
16 | TRBJ1-1 | . | TRBV27 | TRBD1 | TGTGCCAGCAGTTTGTTGGGACAGGGGATGAACACTGAAGCTTTCTTT | CASSLLGQGMNTEAFF
18 | TRBJ1-4 | . | TRBV5-1 | TRBD1 | TGCGCCAGCAGCTTGGGTCAGCCACTCCGTCAGGGGGGCGAAAAACTGTTTTTT | CASSLGQPLRQGGEKLFF
16 | TRBJ1-1 | once | TRBV5-1 | . | TGCGCCAGCAGCTTCGGGCCCGGCAAAGGGGACACTGAAGCTTTCTTT | CASSFGPGKGDTEAFF
15 | TRBJ2-1 | . | TRBV10-1 | . | TGCGCCAGCAGTGATGCGGGGAACCCAGACAATGAGCAGTTCTTC | CASSDAGNPDNEQFF
15 | TRBJ1-5 | . | TRBV7-6 | TRBD1 | TGTGCCAGCAGCGTAACGACAGGGGGTAATCAGCCCCAGCATTTT | CASSVTTGGNQPQHF
11 | TRBJ2-7 | . | TRBV29-1 | . | TGCAGCGTTATTCGTTCTTACGAGCAGTACTTC | CSVIRSYEQYF
14 | TRBJ2-5 | . | TRBV27 | . | TGTGCCAGCAGTTTTAGTACCGGTTCGGAGACCCAGTACTTC | CASSFSTGSETQYF
17 | TRBJ2-3 | . | TRBV28 | TRBD2 | TGTGCCAGCAGTTCGCGACTCCGACTAGCTCGTACAGATACGCAGTATTTT | CASSSRLRLARTDTQYF
14 | TRBJ1-1 | . | TRBV18 | . | TGTGCCAGCTCACCAGTTCAACAGGGCCTTGAAGCTTTCTTT | CASSPVQQGLEAFF
15 | TRBJ1-4 | . | TRBV15 | . | TGTGCCACCAGCAGACAAGCAGGGTCTAATGAAAAACTGTTTTTT | CATSRQAGSNEKLFF
15 | TRBJ1-1 | . | TRBV5-4 | TRBD1 | TGTGCCAGCAGCTGGAACAGGGGCACGGGGTCTGAAGCTTTCTTT | CASSWNRGTGSEAFF
13 | TRBJ1-2 | . | TRBV28 | . | TGTGCCAGCAGTTTGAACTCCATCTATGGCTACACCTTC | CASSLNSIYGYTF
15 | TRBJ1-1 | . | TRBV5-5 | . | TGTGCCAGCAGCTCGTTCCGCACGGGGAACACTGAAGCTTTCTTT | CASSSFRTGNTEAFF
13 | TRBJ1-1 | . | TRBV29-1 | . | TGCAGCGTCGCGGGGAGGGGGACCACTGAAGCTTTCTTT | CSVAGRGTTEAFF
15 | TRBJ2-5 | few | TRBV27 | . | TGTGCCAGCAGCCCCCTCGGGTCGGTTGGGGAGACCCAGTACTTC | CASSPLGSVGETQYF
15 | TRBJ1-3 | . | TRBV3-1/TRBV3-2 | . | TGTGCCAGCAGCCAAGATTCAGGGTCTGGAAACACCATATATTTT | CASSQDSGSGNTIYF
12 | TRBJ1-2 | . | TRBV6-5 | . | TGTGCCAGCAGTTACAACAGGGCCGGCTACACCTTC | CASSYNRAGYTF
18 | TRBJ2-3 | . | TRBV19 | TRBD2 | TGTGCCAGTAGTATCCCTGGAACTAGCGGGGGGAGAACAGATACGCAGTATTTT | CASSIPGTSGGRTDTQYF
17 | TRBJ1-1 | . | TRBV6-1 | . | TGTGCCAGCAGTGAAGACCCGAGGACCAGGGGAGCCACTGAAGCTTTCTTT | CASSEDPRTRGATEAFF
15 | TRBJ1-4 | . | TRBV4-1 | TRBD1 | TGCGCCAGCATGCCTGGCCGGGACAGGGTTGAAAAACTGTTTTTT | CASMPGRDRVEKLFF
13 | TRBJ2-1 | . | TRBV28 | . | TGTGCCAGCGGAAGGAGCTCCTACAATGAGCAGTTCTTC | CASGRSSYNEQFF
16 | TRBJ2-2 | . | TRBV5-1 | TRBD2 | TGCGCCAGCAGCCCGGGAGCGGGGGTTACTACCGGGGAGCTGTTTTTT | CASSPGAGVTTGELFF
14 | TRBJ2-2 | . | TRBV5-1 | . | TGCGCCAGCAGCTCCGGGGACCAGGGGGGGGAGCTGTTTTTT | CASSSGDQGGELFF
15 | TRBJ2-2 | . | TRBV18 | . | TGTGCCAGCTCACCCCAGGAGGGGTACACCGGGGAGCTGTTTTTT | CASSPQEGYTGELFF
13 | TRBJ1-1 | . | TRBV7-2 | TRBD1 | TGTGCCAGCAGCTCAATGGGACAGGGAAAAGTTTTCTTT | CASSSMGQGKVFF
13 | TRBJ1-5 | few | TRBV5-5 | TRBD1 | TGTGCCAGCAGCTTACAGGGGGAACAGCCCCAGCATTTT | CASSLQGEQPQHF
17 | TRBJ2-7 | . | TRBV28 | TRBD1 | TGTGCCAGCAGTTTAGTGGGCAGGGGGCGCGAATCCTACGAGCAGTACTTC | CASSLVGRGRESYEQYF
16 | TRBJ1-4 | many | TRBV5-5 | . | TGTGCCAGCAGCTTGTCGGGGATCGGGGCTAATGAAAAACTGTTTTTT | CASSLSGIGANEKLFF
14 | TRBJ1-5 | . | TRBV19 | TRBD1 | TGTGCCAGTAGTATCGGGGACAGTCATCAGCCCCAGCATTTT | CASSIGDSHQPQHF
20 | TRBJ1-6 | . | TRBV7-6 | TRBD1 | TGTGCCAGCAGCTTAGCCTCGCCAGGGGGATTGAGCTCCTATAATTCACCCCTCCACTTT | CASSLASPGGLSSYNSPLHF
15 | TRBJ1-6 | few | TRBV2 | TRBD1 | TGTGCCAGCACCCAAGTCGGACAGGGGAATTCACCCCTCCACTTT | CASTQVGQGNSPLHF
14 | TRBJ1-4 | . | TRBV5-1 | TRBD1 | TGCGCCAGCAGCACAGGGGATCGTGATGAAAAACTGTTTTTT | CASSTGDRDEKLFF
15 | TRBJ1-1 | once | TRBV28 | TRBD1 | TGTGCCAGCAGCTTCTTACAGGGGGGGAACACTGAAGCTTTCTTT | CASSFLQGGNTEAFF
12 | TRBJ1-6 | many | TRBV19 | . | TGTGCCAGTAGTATAGGGGCTTCACCCCTCCACTTT | CASSIGASPLHF
15 | TRBJ1-5 | . | TRBV19 | . | TGTGCCAGTAGTTCACAGATACAAGGCAATCAGCCCCAGCATTTT | CASSSQIQGNQPQHF
14 | TRBJ1-2 | . | TRBV4-1 | TRBD1 | TGCGCCAGCAGCCAACCGGGACAGGGGCGTTTGCACACCTTC | CASSQPGQGRLHTF
14 | TRBJ2-1 | once | TRBV1 | . | TGCAGAGGCGAGGCGGGGGCCTCCTACAATGAGCAGTTCTTC | CRGEAGASYNEQFF
13 | TRBJ2-1 | . | TRBV18 | TRBD2 | TGTGCCAGCTCACCGGGGGGGAGGAATGAGCAGTTCTTC | CASSPGGRNEQFF
14 | TRBJ1-4 | . | TRBV10-3 | . | TGTGCCATCAGTCGGGACTCAACTAATGAAAAACTGTTTTTT | CAISRDSTNEKLFF
18 | TRBJ2-7 | . | TRBV27 | TRBD2 | TGTGCCAGCAGTCCCAGGACTAGCGGGGGGTATAGCTCCTACGAGCAGTACTTC | CASSPRTSGGYSSYEQYF
17 | TRBJ2-6 | . | TRBV2 | TRBD1 | TGTGCCAGCAGTACATGGCAGGGGGCGCTTGGGGCCAACGTCCTGACTTTC | CASSTWQGALGANVLTF
14 | TRBJ1-5 | . | TRBV10-2 | TRBD1 | TGCGCCAGCAGTGAGGGACAGGGGAATCAGCCCCAGCATTTT | CASSEGQGNQPQHF
16 | TRBJ1-4 | . | TRBV11-2 | TRBD1 | TGTGCCAGCAGCTTAAGGAACAGGGGGCTCGATGAAAAACTGTTTTTT | CASSLRNRGLDEKLFF
17 | TRBJ2-3 | . | TRBV7-9 | . | TGTGCCAGCAGCTTAAAATCTGGGGCAGGTGGGTCAGATACGCAGTATTTT | CASSLKSGAGGSDTQYF